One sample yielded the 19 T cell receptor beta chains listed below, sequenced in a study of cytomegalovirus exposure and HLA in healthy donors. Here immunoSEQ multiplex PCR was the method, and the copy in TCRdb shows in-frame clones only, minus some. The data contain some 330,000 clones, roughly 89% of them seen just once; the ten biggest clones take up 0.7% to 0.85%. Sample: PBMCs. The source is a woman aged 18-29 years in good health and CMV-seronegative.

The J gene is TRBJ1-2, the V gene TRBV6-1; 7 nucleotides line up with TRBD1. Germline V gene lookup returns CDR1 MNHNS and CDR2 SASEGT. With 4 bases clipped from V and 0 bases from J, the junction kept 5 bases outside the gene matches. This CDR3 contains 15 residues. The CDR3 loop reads CASSVNRGPNYGYTF. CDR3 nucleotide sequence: TGTGCCAGCAGTGTCAACAGGGGACCTAACTATGGCTACACCTTC.

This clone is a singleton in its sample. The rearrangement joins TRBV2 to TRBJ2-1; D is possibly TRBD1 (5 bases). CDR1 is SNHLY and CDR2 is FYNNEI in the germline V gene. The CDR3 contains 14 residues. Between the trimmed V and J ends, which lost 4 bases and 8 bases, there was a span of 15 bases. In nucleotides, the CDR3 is TGTGCCAGCAGTGTTGACAGCTCAGAGGATGAGCAGTTCTTC. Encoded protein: CASSVDSSEDEQFF.

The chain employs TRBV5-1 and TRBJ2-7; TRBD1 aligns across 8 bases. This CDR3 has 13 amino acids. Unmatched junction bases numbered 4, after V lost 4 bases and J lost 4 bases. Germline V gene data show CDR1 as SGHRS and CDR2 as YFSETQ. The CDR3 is CASSTGTGYEQYF. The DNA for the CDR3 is TGCGCCAGCAGCACCGGGACAGGTTACGAGCAGTACTTC.

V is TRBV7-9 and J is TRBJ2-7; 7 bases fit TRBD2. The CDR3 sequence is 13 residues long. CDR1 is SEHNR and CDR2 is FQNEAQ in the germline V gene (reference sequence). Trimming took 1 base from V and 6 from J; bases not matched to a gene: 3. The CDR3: CASSLVPGGEQYF. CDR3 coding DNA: TGTGCCAGCAGCTTAGTCCCGGGAGGCGAGCAGTACTTC. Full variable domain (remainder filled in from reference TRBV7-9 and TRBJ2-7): DTGVSQNPRHKITKRGQNVTFRCDPISEHNRLYWYRQTLGQGPEFLTYFQNEAQLEKSRLLSDRFSAERPKGSFSTLEIQRTEQGDSAMYLCASSLVPGGEQYFGPGTRLTVT.

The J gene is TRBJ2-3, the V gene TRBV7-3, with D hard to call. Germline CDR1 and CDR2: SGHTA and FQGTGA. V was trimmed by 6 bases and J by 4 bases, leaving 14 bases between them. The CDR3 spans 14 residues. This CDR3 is CASSSKPLSDTQYF. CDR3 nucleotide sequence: TGTGCCAGCAGTTCAAAGCCCCTTTCAGATACGCAGTATTTT.

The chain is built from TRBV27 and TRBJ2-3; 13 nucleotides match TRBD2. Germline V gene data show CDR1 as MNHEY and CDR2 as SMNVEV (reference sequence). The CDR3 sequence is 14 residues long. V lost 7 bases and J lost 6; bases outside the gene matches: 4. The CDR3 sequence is CASNTLAGGDTQYF. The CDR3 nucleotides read TGTGCCAGCAACACACTAGCGGGGGGGGATACGCAGTATTTT.

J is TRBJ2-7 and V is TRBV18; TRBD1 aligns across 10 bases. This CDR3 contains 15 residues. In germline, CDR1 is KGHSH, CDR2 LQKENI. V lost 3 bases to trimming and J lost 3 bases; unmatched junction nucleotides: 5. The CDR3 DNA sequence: TGTGCCAGCTCACCGGGGACAGGGGAACTCTACGAGCAGTACTTC. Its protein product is CASSPGTGELYEQYF. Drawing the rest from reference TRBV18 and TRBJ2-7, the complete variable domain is NAGVMQNPRHLVRRRGQEARLRCSPMKGHSHVYWYRQLPEEGLKFMVYLQKENIIDESGMPKERFSAEFPKEGPSILRIQQVVRGDSAAYFCASSPGTGELYEQYFGPGTRLTVT.

CDR3: CASSQEGGEDQPQHF. The DNA of the CDR3 is TGCGCCAGCAGCCAAGAGGGAGGGGAAGATCAGCCCCAGCATTTT. The rearrangement joins TRBV4-3 to TRBJ1-5; tentatively, D is TRBD1 (5 bases). The CDR3 is 15 amino acids. V shed 0 bases and J shed 5 bases, with 11 bases lying between them. CDR1 is LGHNA, CDR2 YSLEER, per germline.

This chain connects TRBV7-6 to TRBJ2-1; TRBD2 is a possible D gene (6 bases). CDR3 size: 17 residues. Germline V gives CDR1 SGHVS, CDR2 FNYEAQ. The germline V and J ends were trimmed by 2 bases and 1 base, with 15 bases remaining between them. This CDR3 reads CASSLLIAEKSYNEQFF. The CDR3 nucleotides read TGTGCCAGCAGCTTACTCATAGCGGAAAAGTCCTACAATGAGCAGTTCTTC.

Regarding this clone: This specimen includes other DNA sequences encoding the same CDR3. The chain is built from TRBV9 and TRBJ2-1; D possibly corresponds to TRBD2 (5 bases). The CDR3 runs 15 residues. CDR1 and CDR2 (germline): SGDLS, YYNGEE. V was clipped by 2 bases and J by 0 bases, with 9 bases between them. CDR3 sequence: CASSVGSSSYNEQFF. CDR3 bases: TGTGCCAGCAGCGTTGGGAGTAGCTCCTACAATGAGCAGTTCTTC.

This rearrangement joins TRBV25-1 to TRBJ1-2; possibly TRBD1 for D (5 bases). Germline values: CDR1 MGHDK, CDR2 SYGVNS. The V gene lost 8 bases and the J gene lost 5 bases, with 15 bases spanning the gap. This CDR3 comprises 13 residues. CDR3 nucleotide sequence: TGTGCCAGCGAATCGTCAGGGCGGTATGGCTACACCTTC. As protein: CASESSGRYGYTF.

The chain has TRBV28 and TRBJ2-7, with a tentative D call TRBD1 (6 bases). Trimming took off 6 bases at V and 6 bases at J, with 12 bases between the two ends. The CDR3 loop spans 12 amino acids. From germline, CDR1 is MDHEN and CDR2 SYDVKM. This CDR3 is CASSPRDTEQYF. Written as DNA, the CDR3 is TGTGCCAGCAGCCCCAGGGACACCGAGCAGTACTTC.

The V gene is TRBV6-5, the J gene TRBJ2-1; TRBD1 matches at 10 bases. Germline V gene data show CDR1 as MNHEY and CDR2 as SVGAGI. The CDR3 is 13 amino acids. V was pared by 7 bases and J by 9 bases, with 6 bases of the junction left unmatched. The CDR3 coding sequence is TGTGCCAGCACTCGGACAGGGGGTAGTGAGCAGTTCTTC. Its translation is CASTRTGGSEQFF.

The CDR3 reads CASSLVSGKGGYTF. The CDR3 coding sequence is TGCGCCAGCAGCTTGGTTTCGGGGAAAGGCGGCTACACCTTC. The V call is TRBV5-1, the J call TRBJ1-2; no clear D gene. Trimming shortened V by 0 bases and J by 8 bases, and 14 bases separated the two germline ends. Germline assignment: CDR1 SGHRS and CDR2 YFSETQ. The CDR3 contains 14 residues.

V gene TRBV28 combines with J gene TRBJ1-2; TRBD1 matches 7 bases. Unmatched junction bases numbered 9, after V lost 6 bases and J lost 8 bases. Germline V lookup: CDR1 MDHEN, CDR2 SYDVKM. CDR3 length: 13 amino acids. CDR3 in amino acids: CASRPTGTDGYTF. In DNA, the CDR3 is TGTGCCAGCAGGCCTACCGGGACAGACGGCTACACCTTC.

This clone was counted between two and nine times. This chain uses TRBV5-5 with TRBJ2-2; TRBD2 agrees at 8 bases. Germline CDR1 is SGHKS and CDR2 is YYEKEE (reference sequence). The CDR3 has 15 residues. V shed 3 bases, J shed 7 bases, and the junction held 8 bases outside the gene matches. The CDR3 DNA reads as TGTGCCAGCAGCTCCGGGAGGGCCGAGGGCGGGGAGCTGTTTTTT. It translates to CASSSGRAEGGELFF.

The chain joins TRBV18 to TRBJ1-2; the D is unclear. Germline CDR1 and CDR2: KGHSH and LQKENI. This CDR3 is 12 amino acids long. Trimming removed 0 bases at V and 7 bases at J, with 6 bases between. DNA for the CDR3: TGTGCCAGCTCACCACCGGAGGGTGGCTACACCTTC. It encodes CASSPPEGGYTF.

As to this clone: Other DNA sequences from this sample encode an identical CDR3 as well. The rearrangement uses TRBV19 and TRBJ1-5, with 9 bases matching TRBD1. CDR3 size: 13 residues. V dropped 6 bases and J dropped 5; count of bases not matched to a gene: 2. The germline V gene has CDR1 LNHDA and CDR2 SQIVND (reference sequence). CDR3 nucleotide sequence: TGTGCCAGTAGCAGGGACAGGGATCAGCCCCAGCATTTT. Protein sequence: CASSRDRDQPQHF. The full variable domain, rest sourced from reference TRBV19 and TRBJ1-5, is DGGITQSPKYLFRKEGQNVTLSCEQNLNHDAMYWYRQDPGQGLRLIYYSQIVNDFQKGDIAEGYSVSREKKESFPLTVTSAQKNPTAFYLCASSRDRDQPQHFGDGTRLSIL.

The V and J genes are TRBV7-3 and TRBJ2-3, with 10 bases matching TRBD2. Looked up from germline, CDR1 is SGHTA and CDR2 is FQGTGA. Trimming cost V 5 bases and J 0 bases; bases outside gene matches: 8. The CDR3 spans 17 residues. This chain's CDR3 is CASSPKPGLASTDTQYF. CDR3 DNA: TGTGCCAGCAGCCCGAAGCCGGGACTAGCGAGCACAGATACGCAGTATTTT. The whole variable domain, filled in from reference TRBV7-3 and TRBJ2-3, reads GAGVSQTPSNKVTEKGKYVELRCDPISGHTALYWYRQSLGQGPEFLIYFQGTGAADDSGLPNDRFFAVRPEGSVSTLKIQRTERGDSAVYLCASSPKPGLASTDTQYFGPGTRLTVL.